This T cell receptor (beta chain) is drawn from a study of blood T cell repertoires in COVID-19. Study background: The analysed material was cDNA or gDNA that came from T cells, B-cell-depleted T cells, or PBMCs.

The count of this clone is one. This CDR3 spans 15 amino acids. Study processing details: Nucleated cell counts were estimated from reference gene primer amplification. Clones were sequenced by immunoSEQ multiplex PCR, and TCRdb holds only the in-frame ones, with some missing. V, J and clone size reflect that table, while D and trimming were determined from the DNA. This repertoire shows approximately 58,000 clones, 80% to 90% found once; its top ten account for around 5.4%. The clonotype originates from a woman between 55 and 75 years old with acute or convalescent COVID-19. This chain connects TRBV1 to TRBJ1-2. TRBV1 is termed a pseudogene. The sample was peripheral blood. The CDR3 loop reads CTSSPRPLWDYGYTF. The CDR3 DNA sequence: TGCACCAGCAGCCCTAGACCCCTCTGGGACTATGGCTACACCTTC.